The clone carrying this TCR beta chain was counted at least ten times. These data come from a study of blood T cell repertoires in COVID-19. Study information: The United States, Italy and Spain provided the acute and convalescent COVID-19 samples. The cDNA or gDNA used as material had been derived from T cells, B-cell-depleted T cells, or PBMCs.

The method was immunoSEQ multiplex PCR; TCRdb's version includes in-frame clones alone and lacks a portion of them. Among under 200,000 clones listed, around nine tenths were seen once. CDR1 is MNHEY, CDR2 SMNVEV, per germline (reference sequence). Trimming left V 10 bases short and J 4 bases short, with 19 bases between. The CDR3 sequence is 14 residues long. The chain is built from TRBV27 and TRBJ1-2; D unresolved. The sample consisted of peripheral blood. The TCR originated in a man between 65 and 85 years old with acute or convalescent COVID-19. The CDR3 loop is CATRGAHMGYGYTF. The CDR3 DNA reads TGTGCCACACGAGGAGCCCACATGGGCTATGGCTACACCTTC.